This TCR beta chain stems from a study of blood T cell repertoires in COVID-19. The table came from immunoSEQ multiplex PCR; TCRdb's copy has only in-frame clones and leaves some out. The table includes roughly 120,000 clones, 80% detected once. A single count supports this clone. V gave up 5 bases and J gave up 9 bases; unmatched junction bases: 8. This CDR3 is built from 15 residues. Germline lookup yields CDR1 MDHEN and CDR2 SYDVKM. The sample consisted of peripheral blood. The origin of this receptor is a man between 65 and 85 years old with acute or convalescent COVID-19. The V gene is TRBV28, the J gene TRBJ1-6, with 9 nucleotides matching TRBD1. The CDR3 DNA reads TGTGCCAGCAGTAGACAGGGGGATATGGGTTCACCCCTCCACTTT. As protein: CASSRQGDMGSPLHF.